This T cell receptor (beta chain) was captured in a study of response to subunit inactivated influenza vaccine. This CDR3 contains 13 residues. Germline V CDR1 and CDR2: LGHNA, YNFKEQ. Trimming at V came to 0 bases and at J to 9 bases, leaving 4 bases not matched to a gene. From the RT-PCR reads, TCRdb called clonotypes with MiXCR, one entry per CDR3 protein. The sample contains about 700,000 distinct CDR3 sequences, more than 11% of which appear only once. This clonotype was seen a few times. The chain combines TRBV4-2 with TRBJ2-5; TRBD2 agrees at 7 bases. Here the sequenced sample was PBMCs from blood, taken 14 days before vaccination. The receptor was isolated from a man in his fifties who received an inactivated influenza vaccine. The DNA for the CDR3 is TGTGCCAGCAGCCAAGAGGGGGGAGGGCCCCAGTACTTC. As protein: CASSQEGGGPQYF.